The 17 T cell receptor beta chains below all came from one sample that was sequenced in a study of blood T cell repertoires in COVID-19. Measured with immunoSEQ multiplex PCR; TCRdb has only the in-frame clones, and not every one. The sample has approximately 46,000 clones, 80% to 90% seen once. Sequenced material: peripheral blood. Source of these receptors: an older woman with acute or convalescent COVID-19.

CDR3 DNA sequence: TGTGCCAGCAGCATCTCTCCGGGGAAGGAGGAGACCCAGTACTTC. Its protein product is CASSISPGKEETQYF. The V and J genes are TRBV9 and TRBJ2-5; a weak D match, TRBD2 (5 bases). The germline CDR1 and CDR2 sequences are SGDLS and YYNGEE. There are 15 residues in the CDR3. V was pared by 4 bases and J by 5 bases, with 18 bases between. The full variable domain, its missing parts supplied by reference TRBV9 and TRBJ2-5, is DSGVTQTPKHLITATGQRVTLRCSPRSGDLSVYWYQQSLDQGLQFLIQYYNGEERAKGNILERFSAQQFPDLHSELNLSSLELGDSALYFCASSISPGKEETQYFGPGTRLLVL.

The J gene is TRBJ2-3, the V gene TRBV7-2; no reliable D call. From germline, CDR1 is SGHTA and CDR2 FQGNSA. The V end was cut by 8 bases, the J end by 2 bases, with 11 bases between. The CDR3 spans 13 residues. As DNA, the CDR3 is TGTGCCAGCTTTTCTCGGGTCACAGATACGCAGTATTTT. It specifies CASFSRVTDTQYF.

The gene calls are TRBV7-3 and TRBJ1-6, with 8 positions matching TRBD1. The length of the CDR3 is 15 residues. J was trimmed by 9 bases and V by 5 bases; bases with no gene match: 9. Germline V lookup: CDR1 SGHTA, CDR2 FQGTGA. CDR3 sequence: CASSPGGTRSSPLHF. CDR3 DNA sequence: TGTGCCAGCAGCCCAGGGGGCACTCGAAGTTCACCCCTCCACTTT. Based on the CDR3 plus reference TRBV7-3 and TRBJ1-6, the full variable domain is GAGVSQTPSNKVTEKGKYVELRCDPISGHTALYWYRQSLGQGPEFLIYFQGTGAADDSGLPNDRFFAVRPEGSVSTLKIQRTERGDSAVYLCASSPGGTRSSPLHFGNGTRLTVT.

The sample holds a few counts of this clone. The J gene is TRBJ2-7, the V gene TRBV12-3 or TRBV12-4; tentatively, D is TRBD2 (7 bases). The V end was cut by 5 bases, the J end by 2 bases, with 10 bases between. The CDR3 spans 13 residues. The CDR3 loop is CASSNGGPYEQYF. DNA for the CDR3: TGTGCCAGCAGTAACGGGGGGCCCTACGAGCAGTACTTC.

The chain links TRBV11-2 to TRBJ1-2; possible D gene TRBD1, 6 bases. The CDR3 extends over 14 amino acids. Germline CDR1 and CDR2: SGHAT and FQNNGV. V shed 7 bases and J shed 4 bases, with 16 bases lying between them. The CDR3 DNA follows: TGTGCCAGCAAAAACTCAGGGGCTACCTATGGCTACACCTTC. This gives the protein CASKNSGATYGYTF. Full variable domain (missing parts from reference TRBV11-2 and TRBJ1-2): EAGVAQSPRYKIIEKRQSVAFWCNPISGHATLYWYQQILGQGPKLLIQFQNNGVVDDSQLPKDRFSAERLKGVDSTLKIQPAKLEDSAVYLCASKNSGATYGYTFGSGTRLTVV.

This clone occurred once. The CDR3, as DNA: TGTGCCAGCAGTACTCGGACAGATGGCTACACCTTC. Its protein is CASSTRTDGYTF. The genes are TRBV6-5 and TRBJ1-2; perhaps TRBD1 as D (6 bases). The ends were cut back, 5 bases at V and 6 bases at J, with 10 bases in the middle. The CDR3 loop spans 12 amino acids. From germline, CDR1 is MNHEY and CDR2 SVGAGI.

This chain links TRBV27 with TRBJ2-1, with a possible D match to TRBD2 (7 bases). Trimming left V 3 bases short and J 14 bases short, with 14 bases between. This CDR3 contains 12 residues. CDR1 is MNHEY, CDR2 SMNVEV, per germline (reference sequence). The CDR3 sequence is CASSLGGHSEFF. In DNA, the CDR3 is TGTGCCAGCAGTTTGGGGGGGCATAGTGAGTTCTTC.

The chain carries TRBV5-1 and TRBJ2-3; TRBD1 is a possible D gene (6 bases). The germline V and J ends were trimmed by 4 bases and 1 base, with 10 bases remaining between them. CDR3 length: 14 amino acids. In germline, CDR1 is SGHRS, CDR2 YFSETQ. In DNA, the CDR3 is TGCGCCAGCAGCGGTGGACAGCGCACAGATACGCAGTATTTT. Translating gives CASSGGQRTDTQYF.

This sequence joins TRBV19 and TRBJ2-2; TRBD1 aligns across 7 bases. The CDR3 sequence is 15 residues long. The germline gives CDR1 LNHDA, CDR2 SQIVND (reference sequence). The ends lost 4 bases at V and 0 bases at J; junction bases unmatched: 2. The CDR3 DNA sequence: TGTGCCAGTAGTAAGGGACAGCCGAACACCGGGGAGCTGTTTTTT. It translates to CASSKGQPNTGELFF.

The chain combines TRBV30 with TRBJ2-2; the D gene is possibly TRBD2 (6 bases). The CDR3 sequence is 14 residues long. The germline gives CDR1 GTSNPN, CDR2 SVGIG (reference sequence). The germline V and J ends were trimmed by 4 bases and 4 bases, with 13 bases remaining between them. CDR3 region: CAWISGDLTGELFF. The CDR3 DNA reads as TGTGCCTGGATATCGGGGGACCTCACCGGGGAGCTGTTTTTT.

This chain joins TRBV9 and TRBJ1-1; no reliable D call. Germline V gene data show CDR1 as SGDLS and CDR2 as YYNGEE. Trimming left V 3 bases short and J 7 bases short, with 13 bases between. CDR3 size: 13 residues. For the CDR3, the DNA is TGTGCCAGCAGCGCTACCGGGAGCTATGAAGCTTTCTTT. Protein: CASSATGSYEAFF.

The table lists this clone with a few counts. The chain employs TRBV4-2 and TRBJ1-1; D possibly corresponds to TRBD1 (5 bases). CDR3 length: 15 residues. V was shortened by 1 base and J by 2 bases, with 11 bases between the two germline ends. Germline V lookup: CDR1 LGHNA, CDR2 YNFKEQ. This CDR3 is CASSQVGRVNTEAFF. Written as DNA, the CDR3 is TGTGCCAGCAGCCAAGTGGGCAGGGTAAACACTGAAGCTTTCTTT.

V gene TRBV7-2 combines with J gene TRBJ2-1; TRBD2 is a possible D gene (7 bases). The ends were cut back, 3 bases at V and 5 bases at J, with 14 bases in the middle. The CDR3 is 15 residues long. CDR1 SGHTA and CDR2 FQGNSA come from the germline V gene. The CDR3 loop is CASSLTWGGHNEQFF. As DNA, the CDR3 is TGTGCCAGCAGCTTGACGTGGGGGGGCCACAATGAGCAGTTCTTC. The full variable domain, its missing parts supplied by reference TRBV7-2 and TRBJ2-1, is GAGVSQSPSNKVTEKGKDVELRCDPISGHTALYWYRQSLGQGLEFLIYFQGNSAPDKSGLPSDRFSAERTGGSVSTLTIQRTQQEDSAVYLCASSLTWGGHNEQFFGPGTRLTVL.

To note about this clone: At one boundary the junction diverges from the germline segment, which might be a read error. The chain has TRBV28 and TRBJ2-1; maybe TRBD2 (5 bases). The germline V gene encodes CDR1 MDHEN and CDR2 SYDVKM. The CDR3 is made up of 11 amino acids. DNA of the CDR3: TGTGCCAGCAGCATGGCCGGGCGGGTAGTCTTC. Its protein is CASSMAGRVVF.

The rearrangement uses TRBV30 and TRBJ1-1, with 11 bases matching TRBD1. V trimming: 2 bases; J trimming: 6 bases; junction bases outside the gene matches: 8. The CDR3 consists of 15 residues. The germline V gene encodes CDR1 GTSNPN and CDR2 SVGIG (reference sequence). The CDR3 DNA reads as TGTGCCTGGAGTAAACCGGGACAGGGGGGACCTGAAGCTTTCTTT. It codes for CAWSKPGQGGPEAFF.

The chain carries TRBV7-9 and TRBJ1-6, with D possibly matching TRBD1 (6 bases). The germline V gene encodes CDR1 SEHNR and CDR2 FQNEAQ (reference sequence). The V gene lost 0 bases and the J gene lost 6 bases, with 9 bases spanning the gap. This CDR3 has 15 amino acids. Written as DNA, the CDR3 is TGTGCCAGCAGCTTAGCGGGGGCTGGTAATTCACCCCTCCACTTT. Encoded protein: CASSLAGAGNSPLHF.

J is TRBJ2-1 and V is TRBV5-1; D might be TRBD2 (5 bases). The CDR3 runs to 14 residues. V shed 2 bases and J shed 0 bases, with 6 bases lying between them. Germline V gene lookup returns CDR1 SGHRS and CDR2 YFSETQ. The CDR3 sequence is CASSLSGSYNEQFF. The DNA of the CDR3 is TGCGCCAGCAGCTTAAGCGGCTCCTACAATGAGCAGTTCTTC.